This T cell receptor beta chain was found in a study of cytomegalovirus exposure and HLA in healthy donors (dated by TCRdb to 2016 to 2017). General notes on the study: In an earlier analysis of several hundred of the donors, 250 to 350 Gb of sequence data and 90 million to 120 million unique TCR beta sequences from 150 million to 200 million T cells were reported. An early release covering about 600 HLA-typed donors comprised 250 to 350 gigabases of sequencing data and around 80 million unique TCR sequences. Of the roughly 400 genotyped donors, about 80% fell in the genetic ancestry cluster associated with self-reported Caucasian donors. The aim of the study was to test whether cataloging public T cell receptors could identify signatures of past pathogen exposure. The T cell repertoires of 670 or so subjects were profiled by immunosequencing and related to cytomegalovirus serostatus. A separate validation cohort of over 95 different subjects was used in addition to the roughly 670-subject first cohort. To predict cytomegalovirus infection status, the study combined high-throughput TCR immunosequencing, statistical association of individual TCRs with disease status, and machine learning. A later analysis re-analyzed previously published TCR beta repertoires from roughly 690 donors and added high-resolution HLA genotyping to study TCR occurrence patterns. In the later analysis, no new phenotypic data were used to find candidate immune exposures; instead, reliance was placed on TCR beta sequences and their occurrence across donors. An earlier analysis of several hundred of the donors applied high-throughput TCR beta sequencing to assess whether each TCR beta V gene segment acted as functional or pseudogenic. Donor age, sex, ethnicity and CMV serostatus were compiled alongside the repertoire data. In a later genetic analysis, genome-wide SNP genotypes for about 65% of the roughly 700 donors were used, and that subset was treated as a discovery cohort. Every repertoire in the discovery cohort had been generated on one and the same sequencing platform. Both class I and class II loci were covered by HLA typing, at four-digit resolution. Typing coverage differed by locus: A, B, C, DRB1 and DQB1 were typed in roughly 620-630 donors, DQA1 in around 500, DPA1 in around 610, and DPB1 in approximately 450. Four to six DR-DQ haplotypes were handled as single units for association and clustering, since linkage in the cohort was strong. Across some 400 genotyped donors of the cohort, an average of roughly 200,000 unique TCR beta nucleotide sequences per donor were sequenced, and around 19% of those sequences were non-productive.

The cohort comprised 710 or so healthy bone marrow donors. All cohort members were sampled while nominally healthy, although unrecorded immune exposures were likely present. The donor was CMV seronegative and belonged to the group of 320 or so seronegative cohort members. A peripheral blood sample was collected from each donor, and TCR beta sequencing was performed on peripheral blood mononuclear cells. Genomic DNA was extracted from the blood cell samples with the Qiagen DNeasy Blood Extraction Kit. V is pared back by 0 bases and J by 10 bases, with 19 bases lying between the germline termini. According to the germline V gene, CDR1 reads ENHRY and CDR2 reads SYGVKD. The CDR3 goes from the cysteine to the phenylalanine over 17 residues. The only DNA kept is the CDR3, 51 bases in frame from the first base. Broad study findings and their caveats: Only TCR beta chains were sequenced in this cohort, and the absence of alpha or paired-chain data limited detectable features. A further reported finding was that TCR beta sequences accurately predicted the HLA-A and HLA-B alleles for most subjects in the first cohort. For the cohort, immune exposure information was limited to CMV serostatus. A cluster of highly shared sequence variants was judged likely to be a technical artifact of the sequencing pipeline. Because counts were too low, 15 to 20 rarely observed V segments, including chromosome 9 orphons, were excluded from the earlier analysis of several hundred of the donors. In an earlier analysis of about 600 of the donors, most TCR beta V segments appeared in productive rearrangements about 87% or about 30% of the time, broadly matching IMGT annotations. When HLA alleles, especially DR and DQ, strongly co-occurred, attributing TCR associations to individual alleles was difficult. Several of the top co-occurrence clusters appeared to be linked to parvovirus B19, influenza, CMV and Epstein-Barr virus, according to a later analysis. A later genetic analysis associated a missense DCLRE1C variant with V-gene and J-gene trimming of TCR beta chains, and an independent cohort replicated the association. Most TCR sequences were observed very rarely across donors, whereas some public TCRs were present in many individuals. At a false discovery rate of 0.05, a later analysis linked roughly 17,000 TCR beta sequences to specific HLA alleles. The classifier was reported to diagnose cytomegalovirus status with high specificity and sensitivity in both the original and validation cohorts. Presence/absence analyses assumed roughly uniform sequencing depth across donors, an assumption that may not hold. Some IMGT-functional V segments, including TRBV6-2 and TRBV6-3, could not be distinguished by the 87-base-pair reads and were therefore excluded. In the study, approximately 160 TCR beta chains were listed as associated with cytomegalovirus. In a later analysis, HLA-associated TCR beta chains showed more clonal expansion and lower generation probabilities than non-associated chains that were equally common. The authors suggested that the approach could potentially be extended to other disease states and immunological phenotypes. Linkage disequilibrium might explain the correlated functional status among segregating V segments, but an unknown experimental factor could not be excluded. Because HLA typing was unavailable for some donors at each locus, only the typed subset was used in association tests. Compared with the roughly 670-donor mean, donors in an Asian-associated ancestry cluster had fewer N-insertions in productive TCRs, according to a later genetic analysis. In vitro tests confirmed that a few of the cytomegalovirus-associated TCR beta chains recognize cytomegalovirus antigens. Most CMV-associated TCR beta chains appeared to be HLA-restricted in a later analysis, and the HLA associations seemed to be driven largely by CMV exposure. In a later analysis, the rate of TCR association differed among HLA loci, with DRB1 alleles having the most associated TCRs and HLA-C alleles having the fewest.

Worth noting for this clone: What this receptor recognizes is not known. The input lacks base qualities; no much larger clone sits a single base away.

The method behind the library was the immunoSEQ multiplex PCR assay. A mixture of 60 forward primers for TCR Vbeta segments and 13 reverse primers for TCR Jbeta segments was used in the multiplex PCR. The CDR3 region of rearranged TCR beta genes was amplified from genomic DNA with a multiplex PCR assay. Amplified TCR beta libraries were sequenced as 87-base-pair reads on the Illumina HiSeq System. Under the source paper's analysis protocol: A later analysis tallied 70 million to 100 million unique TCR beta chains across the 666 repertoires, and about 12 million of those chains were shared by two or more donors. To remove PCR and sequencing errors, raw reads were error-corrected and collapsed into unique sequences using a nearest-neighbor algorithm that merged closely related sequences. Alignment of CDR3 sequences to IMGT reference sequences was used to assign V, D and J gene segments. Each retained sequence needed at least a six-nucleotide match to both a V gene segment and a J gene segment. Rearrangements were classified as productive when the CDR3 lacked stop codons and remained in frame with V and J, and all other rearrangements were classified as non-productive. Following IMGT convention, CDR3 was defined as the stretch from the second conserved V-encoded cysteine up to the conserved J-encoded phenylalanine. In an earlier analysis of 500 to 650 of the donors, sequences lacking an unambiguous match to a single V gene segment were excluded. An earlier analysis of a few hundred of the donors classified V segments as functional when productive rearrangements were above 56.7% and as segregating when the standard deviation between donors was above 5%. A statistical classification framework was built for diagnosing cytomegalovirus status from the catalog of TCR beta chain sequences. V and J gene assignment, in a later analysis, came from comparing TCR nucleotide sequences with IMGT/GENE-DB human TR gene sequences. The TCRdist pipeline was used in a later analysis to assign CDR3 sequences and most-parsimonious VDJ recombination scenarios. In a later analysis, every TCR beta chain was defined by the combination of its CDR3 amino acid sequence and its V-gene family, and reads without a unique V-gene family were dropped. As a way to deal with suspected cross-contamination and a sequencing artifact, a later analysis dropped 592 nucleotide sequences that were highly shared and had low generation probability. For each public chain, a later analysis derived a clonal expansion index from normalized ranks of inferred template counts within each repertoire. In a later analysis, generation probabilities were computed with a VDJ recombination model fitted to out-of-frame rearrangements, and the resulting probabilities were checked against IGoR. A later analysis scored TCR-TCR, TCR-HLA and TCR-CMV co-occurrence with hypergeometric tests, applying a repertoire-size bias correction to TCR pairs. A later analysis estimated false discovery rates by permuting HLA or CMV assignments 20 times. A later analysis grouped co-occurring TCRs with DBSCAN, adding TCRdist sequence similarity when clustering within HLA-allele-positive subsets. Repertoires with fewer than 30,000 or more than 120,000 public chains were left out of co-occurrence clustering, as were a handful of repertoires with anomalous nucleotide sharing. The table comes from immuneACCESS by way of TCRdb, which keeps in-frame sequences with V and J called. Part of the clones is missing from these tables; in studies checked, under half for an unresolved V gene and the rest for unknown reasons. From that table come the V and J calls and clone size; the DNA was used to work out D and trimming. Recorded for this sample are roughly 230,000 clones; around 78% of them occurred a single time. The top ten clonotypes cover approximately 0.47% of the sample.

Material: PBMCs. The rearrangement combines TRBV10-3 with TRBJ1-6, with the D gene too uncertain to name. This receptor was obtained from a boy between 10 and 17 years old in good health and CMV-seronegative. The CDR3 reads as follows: CAISESFLRGAGSPLHF. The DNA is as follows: TGTGCCATCAGTGAGTCCTTTTTGAGAGGAGCGGGATCACCCCTCCACTTT.